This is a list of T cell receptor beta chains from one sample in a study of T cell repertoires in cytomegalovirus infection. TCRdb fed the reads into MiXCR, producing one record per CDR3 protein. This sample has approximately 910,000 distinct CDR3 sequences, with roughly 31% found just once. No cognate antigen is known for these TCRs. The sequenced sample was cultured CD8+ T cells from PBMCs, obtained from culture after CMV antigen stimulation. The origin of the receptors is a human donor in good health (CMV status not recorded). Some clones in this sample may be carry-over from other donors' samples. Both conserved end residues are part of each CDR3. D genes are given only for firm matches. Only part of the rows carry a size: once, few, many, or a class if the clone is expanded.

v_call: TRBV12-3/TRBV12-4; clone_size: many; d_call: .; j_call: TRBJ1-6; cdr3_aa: CASSDSTRSYNSPLHF; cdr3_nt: TGTGCCAGCAGTGACAGTACCCGCTCCTATAATTCACCCCTCCACTTT
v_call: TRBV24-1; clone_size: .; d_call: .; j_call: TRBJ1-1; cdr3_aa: CVTSDRAGGAFF; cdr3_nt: TGTGTCACCAGTGATCGTGCCGGGGGAGCTTTCTTT
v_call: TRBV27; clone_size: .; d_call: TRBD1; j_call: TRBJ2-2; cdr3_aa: CARGTGRTGELFF; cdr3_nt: TGTGCCAGGGGGACAGGGCGCACCGGGGAGCTGTTTTTT
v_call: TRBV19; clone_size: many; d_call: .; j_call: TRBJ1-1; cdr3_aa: CASLQMGWAEAFF; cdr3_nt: TGTGCCAGCCTACAGATGGGATGGGCCGAAGCTTTCTTT
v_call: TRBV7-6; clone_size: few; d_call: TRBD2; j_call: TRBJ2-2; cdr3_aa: CASRRLAVLTGELFF; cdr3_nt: TGTGCCAGCCGACGACTAGCGGTTCTCACCGGGGAGCTGTTTTTT
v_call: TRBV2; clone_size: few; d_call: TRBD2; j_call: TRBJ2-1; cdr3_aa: CASSDLAGGLSSYNEQFF; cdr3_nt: TGTGCCAGCAGTGATCTAGCGGGGGGGCTCAGCTCCTACAATGAGCAGTTCTTC
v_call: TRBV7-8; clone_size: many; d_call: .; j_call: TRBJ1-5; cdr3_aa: CASSRTPLWSQPQHF; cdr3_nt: TGTGCCAGCAGCCGGACACCACTTTGGAGTCAGCCCCAGCATTTT
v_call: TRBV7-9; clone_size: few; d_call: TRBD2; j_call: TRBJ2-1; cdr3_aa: CAIWGLADNNEQFF; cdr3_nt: TGTGCCATCTGGGGACTAGCCGACAACAATGAGCAGTTCTTC
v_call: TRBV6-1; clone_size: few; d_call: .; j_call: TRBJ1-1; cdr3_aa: CASRIGHFTEAFF; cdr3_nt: TGTGCCAGCAGAATTGGACATTTCACTGAAGCTTTCTTT
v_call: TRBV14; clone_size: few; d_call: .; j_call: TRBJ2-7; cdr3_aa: CASSQDYPRGYEQYF; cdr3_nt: TGTGCCAGCAGCCAAGATTATCCTCGGGGCTACGAGCAGTACTTC
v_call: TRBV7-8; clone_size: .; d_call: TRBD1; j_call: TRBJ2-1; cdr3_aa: CVSTADRDYNEQFF; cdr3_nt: TGTGTCAGCACCGCGGACAGGGATTACAATGAGCAGTTCTTC
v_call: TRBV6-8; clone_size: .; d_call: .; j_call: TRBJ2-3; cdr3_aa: CASSSSRRFTDTQYF; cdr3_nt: TGTGCCAGCAGTTCCAGTAGACGTTTCACAGATACGCAGTATTTT
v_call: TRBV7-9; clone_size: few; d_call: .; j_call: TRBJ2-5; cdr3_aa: CASSLTQETQYF; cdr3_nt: TGTGCCAGCAGCCTGACCCAAGAGACCCAGTACTTC
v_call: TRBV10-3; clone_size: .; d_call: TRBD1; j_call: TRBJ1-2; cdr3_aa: CAISESPDRVNYGYTF; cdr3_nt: TGTGCCATCAGTGAGTCCCCCGACAGGGTTAACTATGGCTACACCTTC
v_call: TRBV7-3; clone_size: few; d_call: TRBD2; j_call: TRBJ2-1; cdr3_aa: CASSQGLAGGPRDNEQFF; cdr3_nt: TGTGCCAGCAGTCAAGGACTAGCGGGGGGGCCAAGGGACAATGAGCAGTTCTTC
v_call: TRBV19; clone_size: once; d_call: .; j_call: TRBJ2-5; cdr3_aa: CASSIGDQPFSQETQYF; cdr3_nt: TGTGCCAGTAGTATAGGGGACCAACCCTTTTCTCAAGAGACCCAGTACTTC
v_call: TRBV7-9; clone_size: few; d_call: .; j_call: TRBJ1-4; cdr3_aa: CASSKQGKLFF; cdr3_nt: TGTGCCAGCAGCAAGCAGGGAAAACTGTTTTTT